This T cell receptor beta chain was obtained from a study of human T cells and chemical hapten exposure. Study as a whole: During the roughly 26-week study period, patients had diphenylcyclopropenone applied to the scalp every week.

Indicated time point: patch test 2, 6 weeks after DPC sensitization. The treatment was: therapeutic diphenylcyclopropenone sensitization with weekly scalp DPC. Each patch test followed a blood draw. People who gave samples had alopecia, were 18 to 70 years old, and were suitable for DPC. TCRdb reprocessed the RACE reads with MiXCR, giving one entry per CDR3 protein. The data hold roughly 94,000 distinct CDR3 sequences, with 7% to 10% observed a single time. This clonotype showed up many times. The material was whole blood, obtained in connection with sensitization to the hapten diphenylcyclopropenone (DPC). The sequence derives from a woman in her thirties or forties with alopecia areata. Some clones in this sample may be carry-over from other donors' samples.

In DNA, the CDR3 is TGTGCCAGCTCACCGACCCTTGCGGGAGGGGTGTACGAGCAGTACTTC. It specifies CASSPTLAGGVYEQYF. The rearrangement links TRBV18 to TRBJ2-7; TRBD2 aligns across 9 bases. There are 16 residues in the CDR3. Germline loops: CDR1 KGHSH, CDR2 LQKENI. Unmatched junction bases numbered 10, after V lost 3 bases and J lost 4 bases.